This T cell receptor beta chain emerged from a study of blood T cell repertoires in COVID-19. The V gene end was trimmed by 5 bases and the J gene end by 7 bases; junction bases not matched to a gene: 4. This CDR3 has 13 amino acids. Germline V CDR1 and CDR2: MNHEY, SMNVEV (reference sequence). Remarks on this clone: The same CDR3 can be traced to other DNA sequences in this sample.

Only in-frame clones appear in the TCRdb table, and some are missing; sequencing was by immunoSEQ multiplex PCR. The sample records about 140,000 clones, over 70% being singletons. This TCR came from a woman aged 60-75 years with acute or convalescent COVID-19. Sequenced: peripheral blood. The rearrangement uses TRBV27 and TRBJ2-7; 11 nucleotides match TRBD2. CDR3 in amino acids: CASSIRLAGEQYF. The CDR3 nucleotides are TGTGCCAGCAGTATCCGACTAGCGGGGGAGCAGTACTTC.